The clone carrying this T cell receptor beta chain was counted only a few times. As yet, its antigen is unknown. This CDR3 is 13 amino acids long. Trimming took 1 base from V and 6 from J, leaving 9 bases between them. The germline gives CDR1 SGHRS, CDR2 YFSETQ. The data belong to a study of cytomegalovirus exposure and HLA in healthy donors. Study context: Assignment to the Caucasian-associated ancestry cluster applied to approximately 80% of the 350 to 500 genotyped donors. Study conclusions and caveats: It has been reported that TCR beta sequences accurately predicted the HLA-A and HLA-B alleles of most subjects. Researchers counted around 150 TCR beta chains as cytomegalovirus-associated.

It was with 60 Vbeta and 13 Jbeta primers that the PCR ran. The method was immunoSEQ multiplex PCR; TCRdb's version includes in-frame clones alone and lacks a portion of them. The data contain roughly 100,000 clones, around 60% of them singletons. The sequence derives from a woman between 45 and 65 years old in good health and CMV-seronegative. The rearrangement uses TRBV5-1 and TRBJ2-3, with TRBD2 as a possible D gene (5 bases). The specimen was PBMCs. The CDR3 coding sequence is TGCGCCAGCAGCTTGAGTTCGGGGGATACGCAGTATTTT. It codes for CASSLSSGDTQYF.